This TCR beta chain is drawn from a study of cytomegalovirus exposure and HLA in healthy donors. General study findings and limits: Trimming of TCR beta V- and J-genes showed a link, identified in a later analysis, to a missense DCLRE1C variant. Confirmation in vitro established that three CMV-associated chains were specific for CMV antigens.

Concerning this clone itself: Its antigen is unidentified.

CDR3 length: 14 residues. Germline V gene sequence: CDR1 SGHNT, CDR2 YYREEE (reference sequence). V lost 0 bases, J lost 3 bases, and 10 bases lay in between. PCR used 60 Vbeta primers and 13 Jbeta primers. The repertoire was sequenced with immunoSEQ multiplex PCR; TCRdb's copy has only in-frame clones and lacks some. The sample holds about 200,000 clones, about 83% seen once. The sample taken for sequencing was PBMCs. The chain is built from TRBV5-4 and TRBJ2-7, with D perhaps TRBD1 (6 bases). The receptor comes from a girl aged 10 to 17 in good health and CMV-seronegative. CDR3 DNA: TGTGCCAGCAGCTTGGGCAGGGGTCACTACGAGCAGTACTTC. Translating gives CASSLGRGHYEQYF.